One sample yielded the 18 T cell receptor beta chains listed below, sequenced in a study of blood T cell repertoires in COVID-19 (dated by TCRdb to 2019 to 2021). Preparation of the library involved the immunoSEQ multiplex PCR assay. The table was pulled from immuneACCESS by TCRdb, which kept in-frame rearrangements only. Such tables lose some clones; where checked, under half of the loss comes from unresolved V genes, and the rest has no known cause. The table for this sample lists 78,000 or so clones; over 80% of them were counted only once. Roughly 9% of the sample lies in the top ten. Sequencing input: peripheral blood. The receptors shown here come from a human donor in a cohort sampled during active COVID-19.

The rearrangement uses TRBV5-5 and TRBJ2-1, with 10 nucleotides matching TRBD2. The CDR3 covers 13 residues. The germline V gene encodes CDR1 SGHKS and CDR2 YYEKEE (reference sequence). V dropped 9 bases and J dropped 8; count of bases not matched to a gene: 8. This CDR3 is CATQGLAIDEQFF. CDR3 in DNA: TGTGCCACCCAGGGACTAGCGATAGATGAGCAGTTCTTC.

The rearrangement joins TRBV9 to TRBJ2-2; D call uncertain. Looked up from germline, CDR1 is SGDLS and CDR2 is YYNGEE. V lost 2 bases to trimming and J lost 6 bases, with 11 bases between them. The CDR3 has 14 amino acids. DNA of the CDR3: TGTGCCAGCAGCGTTACTGCCTCTGCCGGGGAGCTGTTTTTT. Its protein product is CASSVTASAGELFF.

The CDR3 DNA reads TGTGCTCCTACCCGGAGCACAGATACGCAGTATTTT. This gives the protein CAPTRSTDTQYF. The chain carries TRBV7-9 and TRBJ2-3; D not resolved. The CDR3 consists of 12 residues. Germline CDR1 reads SEHNR; CDR2 reads FQNEAQ (reference sequence). The variable domain in full, with the rest retrieved from reference TRBV7-9 and TRBJ2-3, is DTGVSQNPRHKITKRGQNVTFRCDPISEHNRLYWYRQTLGQGPEFLTYFQNEAQLEKSRLLSDRFSAERPKGSFSTLEIQRTEQGDSAMYLCAPTRSTDTQYFGPGTRLTVL.

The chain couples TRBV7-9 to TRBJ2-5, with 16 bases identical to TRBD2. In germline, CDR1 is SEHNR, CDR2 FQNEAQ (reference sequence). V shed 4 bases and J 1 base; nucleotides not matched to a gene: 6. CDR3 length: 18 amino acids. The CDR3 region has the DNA TGTGCCAGCAGCTATGGGACTAGCGGGGGGGCCTTCCAAGAGACCCAGTACTTC. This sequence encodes CASSYGTSGGAFQETQYF.

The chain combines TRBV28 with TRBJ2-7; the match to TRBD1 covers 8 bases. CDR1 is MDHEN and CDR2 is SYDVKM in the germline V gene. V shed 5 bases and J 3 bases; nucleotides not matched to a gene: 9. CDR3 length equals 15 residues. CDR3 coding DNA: TGTGCCAGCAGTACTTCCGACAGGGGCATCTACGAGCAGTACTTC. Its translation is CASSTSDRGIYEQYF.

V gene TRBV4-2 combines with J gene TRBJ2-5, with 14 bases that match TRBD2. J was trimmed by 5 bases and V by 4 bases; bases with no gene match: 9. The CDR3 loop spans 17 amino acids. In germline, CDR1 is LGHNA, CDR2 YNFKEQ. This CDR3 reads CASSPLTSGGARETQYF. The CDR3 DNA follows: TGTGCCAGCAGCCCTCTGACTAGCGGGGGGGCGAGGGAGACCCAGTACTTC.

For the CDR3, the DNA is TGTGCCAGCAGTGGACAGGGGACGGATGGCTACACCTTC. Its protein is CASSGQGTDGYTF. The genes are TRBV2 and TRBJ1-2, with 8 bases that match TRBD1. There are 13 residues in the CDR3. J was trimmed by 6 bases and V by 4 bases; bases with no gene match: 4. Germline loops: CDR1 SNHLY, CDR2 FYNNEI.

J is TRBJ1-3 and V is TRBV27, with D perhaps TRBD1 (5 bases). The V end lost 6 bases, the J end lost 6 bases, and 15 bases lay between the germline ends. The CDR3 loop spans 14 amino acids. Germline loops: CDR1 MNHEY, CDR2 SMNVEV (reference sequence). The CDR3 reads CASRPTGVLNTIYF. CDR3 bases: TGTGCCAGCAGGCCGACGGGGGTTCTAAACACCATATATTTT.

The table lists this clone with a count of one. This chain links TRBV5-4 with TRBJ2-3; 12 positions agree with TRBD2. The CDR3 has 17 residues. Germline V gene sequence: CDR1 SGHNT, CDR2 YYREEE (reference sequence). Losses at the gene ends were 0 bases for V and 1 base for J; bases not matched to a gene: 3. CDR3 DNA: TGTGCCAGCAGCTTGGGGCCTAGCGGGGGGGGCACAGATACGCAGTATTTT. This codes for CASSLGPSGGGTDTQYF.

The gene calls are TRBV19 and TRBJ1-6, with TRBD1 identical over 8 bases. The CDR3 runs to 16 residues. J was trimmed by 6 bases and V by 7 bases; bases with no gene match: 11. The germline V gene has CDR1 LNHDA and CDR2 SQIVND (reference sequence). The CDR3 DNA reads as TGTGCCAGTATGGCCGGGACAGGTGGGGTTAATTCACCCCTCCACTTT. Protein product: CASMAGTGGVNSPLHF. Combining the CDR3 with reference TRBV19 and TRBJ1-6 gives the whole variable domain DGGITQSPKYLFRKEGQNVTLSCEQNLNHDAMYWYRQDPGQGLRLIYYSQIVNDFQKGDIAEGYSVSREKKESFPLTVTSAQKNPTAFYLCASMAGTGGVNSPLHFGNGTRLTVT.

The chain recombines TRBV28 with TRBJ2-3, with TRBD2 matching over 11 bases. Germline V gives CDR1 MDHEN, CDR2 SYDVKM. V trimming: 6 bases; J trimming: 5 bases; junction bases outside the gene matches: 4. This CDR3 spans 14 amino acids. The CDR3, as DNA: TGTGCCAGCAGCTATACTAGCGGGAGAGATACGCAGTATTTT. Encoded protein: CASSYTSGRDTQYF.

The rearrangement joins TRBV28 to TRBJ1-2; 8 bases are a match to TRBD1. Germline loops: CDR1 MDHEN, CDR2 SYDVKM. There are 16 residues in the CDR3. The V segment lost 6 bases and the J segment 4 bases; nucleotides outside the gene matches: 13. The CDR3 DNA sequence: TGTGCCAGCAGCACCCTCCCGGACAGGGACTCCTATGGCTACACCTTC. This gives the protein CASSTLPDRDSYGYTF.

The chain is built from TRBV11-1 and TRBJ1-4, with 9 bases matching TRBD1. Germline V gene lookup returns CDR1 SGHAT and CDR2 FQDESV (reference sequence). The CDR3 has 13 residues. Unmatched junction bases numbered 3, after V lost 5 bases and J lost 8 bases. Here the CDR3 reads CASSRDREEKLFF. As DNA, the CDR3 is TGTGCCAGCAGCCGGGACAGGGAGGAAAAACTGTTTTTT.

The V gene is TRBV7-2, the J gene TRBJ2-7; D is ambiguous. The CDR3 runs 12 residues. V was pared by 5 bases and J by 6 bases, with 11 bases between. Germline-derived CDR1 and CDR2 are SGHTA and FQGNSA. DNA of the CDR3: TGTGCCAGCAGCCTCAGTATCTCCGAGCAGTACTTC. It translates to CASSLSISEQYF.

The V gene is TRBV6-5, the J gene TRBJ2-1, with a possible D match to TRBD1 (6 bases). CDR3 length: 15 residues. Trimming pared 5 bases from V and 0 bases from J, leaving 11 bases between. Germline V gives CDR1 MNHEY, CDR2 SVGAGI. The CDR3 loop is CASSPDRSSYNEQFF. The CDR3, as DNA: TGTGCCAGCAGTCCCGACAGGAGCTCCTACAATGAGCAGTTCTTC.

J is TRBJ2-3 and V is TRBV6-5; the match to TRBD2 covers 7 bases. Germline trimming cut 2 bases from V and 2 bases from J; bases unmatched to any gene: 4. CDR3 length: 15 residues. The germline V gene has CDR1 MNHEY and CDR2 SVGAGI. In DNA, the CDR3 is TGTGCCAGCAGTTACAGTCTAGCGGCCACAGATACGCAGTATTTT. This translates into CASSYSLAATDTQYF.

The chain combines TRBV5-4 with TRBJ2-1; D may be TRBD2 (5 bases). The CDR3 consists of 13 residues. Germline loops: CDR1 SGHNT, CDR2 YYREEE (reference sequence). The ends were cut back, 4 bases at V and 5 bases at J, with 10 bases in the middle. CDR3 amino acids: CASSLKADNEQFF. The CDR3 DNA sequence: TGTGCCAGCAGCCTCAAAGCGGACAATGAGCAGTTCTTC.

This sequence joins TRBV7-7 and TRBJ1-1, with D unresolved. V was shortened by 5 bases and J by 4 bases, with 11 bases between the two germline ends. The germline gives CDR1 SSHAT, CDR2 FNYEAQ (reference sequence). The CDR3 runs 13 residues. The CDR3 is CASSRDKTTEAFF. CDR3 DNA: TGTGCCAGCAGCCGAGACAAGACCACTGAAGCTTTCTTT.